This TCR beta chain stems from a study of CD8+CD57+ T cells in acquired aplastic anemia. Previously, flow cytometry had revealed CD8+CD57+ cell expansion in the patients chosen for sequencing. This clonotype was recorded at least ten times. CDR3 and TCR beta VDJ profiling relied on a genomic DNA template. TCRdb itself ran the reads through MiXCR, one entry per CDR3 protein. The table shows about 250,000 distinct CDR3 sequences, with around 46% occurring only once. CDR3 length: 16 amino acids. Germline CDR1 reads SGHVS; CDR2 reads FQNEAQ. After removal of 5 bases from V and 2 bases from J, the junction contained 10 bases not matched to a gene.

The chain links TRBV7-8 to TRBJ1-1; 8 nucleotides align to TRBD1. Sequenced sample: sorted CD4+, CD8+, or CD8+CD57+ T cells (not recorded which) from PBMCs. The clonotype comes from a human donor with aplastic anemia. The CDR3 protein is CASSQRDRGLNTEAFF. The CDR3 coding sequence is TGTGCCAGCAGCCAACGAGACAGGGGATTAAACACTGAAGCTTTCTTT.